The clone carrying this T cell receptor beta chain was found many times. Using RNA transcripts as the source, TCR beta CDR3 regions were amplified. TCR CDR3 underwent first-round RT-PCR with the HTBI primer set. One entry per CDR3 protein, called by TCRdb with MiXCR from the multiplex PCR reads. The sample lists 700,000 or so distinct CDR3 sequences; about 15% were seen once. This record comes from a study of T cells in Graves' hyperthyroidism and ophthalmopathy. Researchers defined stable Graves' hyperthyroidism as no ophthalmopathy progression within 18 months. Disease duration under 2 months; hyperthyroidism patients were aged 18 to 65. Lactation, pregnancy, other autoimmune disease or uncontrolled infection excluded patients. The material sequenced was blood. The TCR sequence derives from a man aged 18 to 30 with Graves' hyperthyroidism.

In DNA, the CDR3 is TGTGCCAGCAGTTACTCGGTCTTCGGGCTAGCGGGAGACGAGCAGTACTTC. Translating it yields CASSYSVFGLAGDEQYF. This chain uses TRBV6-6 with TRBJ2-7; 10 bases line up with TRBD2. The CDR3 runs to 17 residues. The ends lost 0 bases at V and 5 bases at J; junction bases unmatched: 10. CDR1 MNHNY and CDR2 SVGAGI come from the germline V gene (reference sequence).